This T cell receptor beta chain was recorded in a study of T cells in Graves' hyperthyroidism and ophthalmopathy. Researchers amplified the TCR beta CDR3 regions from RNA transcripts. The HTBI primer set served for first-round RT-PCR of the TCR CDR3. TCRdb used MiXCR to reprocess the multiplex PCR reads, holding one entry per CDR3 protein. The sample holds 350,000 to 450,000 distinct CDR3 sequences, about 18% seen once. This CDR3 contains 16 residues. The V end was cut by 3 bases, the J end by 2 bases, with 14 bases between. Germline-derived CDR1 and CDR2 are MDHEN and SYDVKM. This clonotype was detected ten times or more.

The chain combines TRBV28 with TRBJ1-5; D is possibly TRBD1 (6 bases). Sequenced input: blood. This TCR came from a woman under 40 with Graves' hyperthyroidism that later progressed to Graves' ophthalmopathy. The CDR3 is CASSLKGGRGNQPQHF. The CDR3 DNA follows: TGTGCCAGCAGTTTGAAGGGGGGCAGGGGCAATCAGCCCCAGCATTTT.